Listed below are T cell receptor beta chains from one sample, sequenced in a study of blood T cell repertoires in COVID-19. The table came from immunoSEQ multiplex PCR; TCRdb's copy has only in-frame clones and leaves some out. The profile shows about 400,000 clones, around 90% of them singletons. The sequencing input was PBMCs or T cells enriched from blood (not recorded which). The receptors originated from a woman aged 40 to 50 with acute COVID-19. Each CDR3 is given with its conserved first and last residue. The D gene is left open where the match is weak. The size field is filled for only some rows; it gives once, few, many or a size class.

j_gene,abundance,v_gene,len,d_gene,CDR3aa,CDR3nt
TRBJ2-7,.,TRBV6-5,15,.,CASSSTYTAGYEQYF,TGTGCCAGCAGTTCCACTTACACCGCAGGCTACGAGCAGTACTTC
TRBJ1-6,.,TRBV2,15,.,CASSESQGLNSPLHF,TGTGCCAGCAGTGAATCACAGGGCTTAAATTCACCCCTCCACTTT
TRBJ1-4,.,TRBV21-1,17,.,CASSKNLVGQGREKLFF,TGTGCCAGCAGCAAGAATTTAGTGGGACAGGGACGTGAAAAACTGTTTTTT
TRBJ2-2,.,TRBV6-5,16,TRBD2,CASSYSRGGDTGELFF,TGTGCCAGCAGTTACTCTCGCGGGGGAGACACCGGGGAGCTGTTTTTT
TRBJ1-2,.,TRBV20-1,11,.,CSANRDYGYTF,TGCAGTGCTAACAGGGACTATGGCTACACCTTC
TRBJ2-5,.,TRBV4-1,14,.,CASSQSGGLGTQYF,TGCGCCAGCAGCCAATCGGGTGGGTTGGGGACCCAGTACTTC
TRBJ2-7,.,TRBV5-1,14,.,CASSIQGLSYEQYF,TGCGCCAGCAGCATACAGGGTCTCTCCTACGAGCAGTACTTC
TRBJ2-5,.,TRBV15,14,.,CATSRERGSGTQYF,TGTGCCACCAGCAGAGAGCGGGGAAGTGGGACCCAGTACTTC
TRBJ1-5,.,TRBV7-9,15,TRBD1,CASSSGTGGNQPQHF,TGTGCCAGCAGCTCCGGGACAGGGGGCAATCAGCCCCAGCATTTT
TRBJ2-3,.,TRBV4-2,21,TRBD2,CASSQEYAASGGRISTDTQYF,TGTGCCAGCAGCCAAGAGTATGCGGCTAGCGGGGGACGAATAAGCACAGATACGCAGTATTTT
TRBJ1-6,.,TRBV9,16,.,CASSVDMTLPNSPLHF,TGTGCCAGCAGCGTAGATATGACTCTACCGAATTCACCCCTCCACTTT
TRBJ1-2,.,TRBV25-1,16,.,CASSESSRAIGYGYTF,TGTGCCAGCAGTGAATCATCCAGGGCAATCGGGTATGGCTACACCTTC
TRBJ2-3,.,TRBV5-1,15,TRBD2,CASSPSGGETDTQYF,TGCGCCAGCAGCCCGAGCGGGGGGGAAACAGATACGCAGTATTTT
TRBJ2-2,.,TRBV7-8,17,.,CASSHKRVGQNTGELFF,TGTGCCAGCAGCCACAAGCGGGTGGGGCAGAACACCGGGGAGCTGTTTTTT
TRBJ2-6,.,TRBV29-1,13,.,CSVGRPGANVLTF,TGCAGCGTTGGGAGGCCTGGGGCCAACGTCCTGACTTTC
TRBJ1-2,once,TRBV7-2,16,TRBD1,CASSLDTGGTNYGYTF,TGTGCCAGCAGCTTAGATACAGGGGGAACCAACTATGGCTACACCTTC
TRBJ2-1,.,TRBV5-1,17,.,CASSLRRDHYSYNEQFF,TGCGCCAGCAGCTTGAGGAGAGACCATTACTCCTACAATGAGCAGTTCTTC
TRBJ2-3,.,TRBV4-1,15,TRBD1,CASSPSRGWTDTQYF,TGCGCCAGCAGCCCCTCCAGGGGGTGGACAGATACGCAGTATTTT
TRBJ2-7,.,TRBV13,15,TRBD1,CASRRGLTGGYEQYF,TGTGCCAGCAGGAGGGGTCTGACAGGGGGATACGAGCAGTACTTC
TRBJ1-2,.,TRBV5-1,15,TRBD1,CASSLTGVWNYGYTF,TGCGCCAGCAGCTTGACAGGGGTTTGGAACTATGGCTACACCTTC
TRBJ2-5,.,TRBV5-1,13,.,CASSLLPPETQYF,TGCGCCAGCAGCCTCCTCCCCCCAGAGACCCAGTACTTC
TRBJ1-4,.,TRBV7-8,13,.,CASSLVGDEKLFF,TGTGCCAGCAGCTTAGTAGGGGATGAAAAACTGTTTTTT
TRBJ2-2,.,TRBV18,12,TRBD2,CASSQRGAELFF,TGTGCCAGCTCTCAGCGGGGCGCGGAGCTGTTTTTT
TRBJ1-2,once,TRBV18,14,.,CASSPPYGGHDYTF,TGTGCCAGCTCACCACCGTACGGTGGTCACGACTACACCTTC
TRBJ2-3,.,TRBV27,16,TRBD1,CASTTGTGRGADTQYF,TGTGCCAGCACTACCGGGACAGGGAGGGGGGCAGATACGCAGTATTTT
TRBJ2-7,.,TRBV3-1/TRBV3-2,14,.,CASSQDNRVYEQYF,TGTGCCAGCAGCCAAGATAACAGGGTCTACGAGCAGTACTTC
TRBJ1-3,.,TRBV24-1,15,TRBD1,CATTRTGGSGNTIYF,TGTGCCACCACCCGGACAGGGGGCTCTGGAAACACCATATATTTT
TRBJ2-7,.,TRBV25-1,16,TRBD1,CASSASGQPSSYEQYF,TGTGCCAGCAGTGCCTCGGGACAGCCATCCTCCTACGAGCAGTACTTC
TRBJ2-2,.,TRBV6-5,14,TRBD1,CASSWDRHTGELFF,TGTGCCAGCAGTTGGGACAGACACACCGGGGAGCTGTTTTTT